This T cell receptor (beta chain) was documented in a study of PD-1 blockade in classical Hodgkin lymphoma. Autologous stem cell transplantation was followed by relapse in every patient, and brentuximab vedotin exposure varied. TCRdb's table, derived via immunoSEQ multiplex PCR, lists solely in-frame clones and lacks some. The data hold more than 140,000 clones, with around 73% observed a single time. CDR3 length: 15 residues. CDR1 and CDR2 from the germline V gene are SGHTA and FQGNSA. After removal of 5 bases from V and 6 bases from J, the junction contained 5 bases not matched to a gene. This material consisted of peripheral blood mononuclear cells (PBMCs), taken before the second cycle of nivolumab. The chain uses TRBV7-2 and TRBJ2-1; the match to TRBD2 covers 12 bases. The sequence derives from a human donor with classical Hodgkin lymphoma. The CDR3 sequence is CASSEGLAGGNEQFF. The CDR3 DNA sequence: TGTGCCAGCAGCGAGGGACTAGCGGGCGGCAATGAGCAGTTCTTC.